This passage covers 20 T cell receptor beta chains from one sample sequenced in a study of immune cell composition in non-small cell lung cancer. The data were produced by immunoSEQ multiplex PCR, yet TCRdb's version contains in-frame clones alone and is incomplete. This repertoire shows 1,500 to 2,000 clones, about three quarters found once; its top ten account for 18%. Normal lung sampling was at least 3 cm from the tumour, as distant as possible. The sample taken for sequencing was non-adjacent lung tissue. Receptor source: a human donor with non-small cell lung cancer.

V is TRBV7-2 and J is TRBJ1-1; tentative D call: TRBD1 (5 bases). Trimming stripped 0 bases from V and 3 bases from J, with 14 bases between. The CDR3 loop spans 16 amino acids. Germline CDR1 reads SGHTA; CDR2 reads FQGNSA. This CDR3 reads CASSLALGAQDTEAFF. CDR3 nucleotides: TGTGCCAGCAGCTTAGCGTTAGGGGCACAGGACACTGAAGCTTTCTTT.

The rearrangement uses TRBV30 and TRBJ2-2, with D perhaps matching TRBD2 (5 bases). The V gene's germline CDR1 is GTSNPN and CDR2 SVGIG (reference sequence). The CDR3 totals 13 residues. V was trimmed by 0 bases and J by 5 bases, leaving 7 bases between them. CDR3 protein: CAWSVPGTGELFF. Here the CDR3 DNA reads TGTGCCTGGAGTGTACCGGGGACCGGGGAGCTGTTTTTT.

This clone was seen more than once but under ten times. The chain carries TRBV5-4 and TRBJ2-5; perhaps TRBD2 as D (6 bases). The V end was cut by 8 bases, the J end by 1 base, with 9 bases between. This CDR3 is built from 12 residues. Germline-derived CDR1 and CDR2 are SGHNT and YYREEE (reference sequence). CDR3 sequence (DNA): TGTGCCAGTGGGGGGTCCCAAGAGACCCAGTACTTC. Its translation is CASGGSQETQYF.

The chain is built from TRBV5-6 and TRBJ2-2; D remains ambiguous. Germline CDR1 SGHDT, CDR2 YYEEEE. Trimming removed 3 bases at V and 5 bases at J, with 8 bases between. The CDR3 totals 13 residues. CDR3 in amino acids: CASSSLETGELFF. CDR3 nucleotide sequence: TGTGCCAGCAGCTCCTTAGAAACCGGGGAGCTGTTTTTT.

The CDR3 DNA is TGTGCCAGCAGTGCCACCCTCGGGAACTATGGCTACACCTTC. Protein sequence: CASSATLGNYGYTF. V and J are TRBV28 and TRBJ1-2; no definite D call. This CDR3 spans 14 amino acids. V was cut by 5 bases and J by 2 bases, with 12 bases left in between. CDR1 MDHEN and CDR2 SYDVKM come from the germline V gene.

This clone is labeled large. This chain joins TRBV6-4 and TRBJ2-4, with 8 bases that match TRBD2. The junction had 6 bases not matched to a gene; V was cut back by 3 bases and J by 8 bases. The CDR3 length is 14 residues. CDR1 is MRHNA and CDR2 is SNTAGT in the germline V gene. The CDR3, as DNA: TGTGCCAGCAGTGAACGGGGGGGCGGTGACATTCAGTACTTC. Amino acids: CASSERGGGDIQYF.

The rearrangement links TRBV6-6 to TRBJ1-1, with a weak D call TRBD1 (5 bases). Germline loops: CDR1 MNHNY, CDR2 SVGAGI (reference sequence). This CDR3 spans 14 amino acids. With 5 bases removed from V and 3 bases from J, the gap between germline ends came to 13 bases. CDR3 sequence: CASSTRVRDTEAFF. The CDR3 DNA sequence: TGTGCCAGCAGTACCAGGGTGCGAGACACTGAAGCTTTCTTT.

This chain uses TRBV19 with TRBJ1-5; 10 nucleotides match TRBD1. Germline CDR1 LNHDA, CDR2 SQIVND (reference sequence). The CDR3 loop spans 16 amino acids. The ends lost 5 bases at V and 2 bases at J; junction bases unmatched: 6. CDR3 DNA sequence: TGTGCCAGTAGTTTTACCGGGACAGGGGGCAATCAGCCCCAGCATTTT. It is translated as CASSFTGTGGNQPQHF.

The rearrangement uses TRBV2 and TRBJ2-7; D ambiguous. Per the germline V gene, CDR1 is SNHLY and CDR2 is FYNNEI. Trimming pared 7 bases from V and 1 base from J, leaving 8 bases between. The CDR3 is made up of 12 amino acids. The CDR3 here is CASKVGSYEQYF. CDR3 sequence (DNA): TGTGCCAGCAAAGTCGGTTCCTACGAGCAGTACTTC.

This rearrangement joins TRBV10-1 to TRBJ2-7; D might be TRBD2 (6 bases). Germline-derived CDR1 and CDR2 are WNHNN and SYGVQD (reference sequence). This CDR3 comprises 14 residues. V was trimmed by 2 bases and J by 8 bases, leaving 16 bases between them. Here the CDR3 reads CASSERRDGSKQYF. The CDR3 bases are TGCGCCAGCAGTGAGAGGCGGGACGGATCCAAGCAGTACTTC.

The gene calls are TRBV19 and TRBJ2-1, with D tentatively TRBD1 (6 bases). CDR1 is LNHDA and CDR2 is SQIVND in the germline V gene (reference sequence). Deletions cut 3 bases from V and 8 bases from J, with 17 bases between. This CDR3 region has 15 residues. CDR3 loop: CASSIQGQAGHEQFF. CDR3 sequence (DNA): TGTGCCAGTAGTATTCAGGGGCAGGCTGGTCATGAGCAGTTCTTC.

The chain recombines TRBV11-3 with TRBJ2-5, with 13 nucleotides matching TRBD2. In germline, CDR1 is SGHNT, CDR2 YENEEA. The CDR3 sequence is 19 residues long. V lost 3 bases and J lost 3; bases outside the gene matches: 13. Written as DNA, the CDR3 is TGTGCCAGCAGCTTTCCTCCGGGACTAGCGGGGCGCACAGAAGAGACCCAGTACTTC. It translates to CASSFPPGLAGRTEETQYF.

The table lists this clone with a few counts. The rearrangement joins TRBV10-3 to TRBJ1-3; 7 nucleotides line up with TRBD1. This CDR3 has 18 residues. The germline gives CDR1 ENHRY, CDR2 SYGVKD. The trim removed 3 bases at V and 0 bases at J, leaving 11 bases unmatched. The CDR3 DNA is TGTGCCATCAGTGAAAGGGGGCGGGGTCCGTCCTCTGGAAACACCATATATTTT. Protein sequence: CAISERGRGPSSGNTIYF.

The genes are TRBV5-6 and TRBJ1-4, with 8 nucleotides matching TRBD1. The CDR3 consists of 15 residues. Germline loops: CDR1 SGHDT, CDR2 YYEEEE. J was trimmed by 7 bases and V by 0 bases; bases with no gene match: 5. CDR3 DNA: TGTGCCAGCAGCTTGGGTGGGACAGGAGCTGAAAAACTGTTTTTT. Protein product: CASSLGGTGAEKLFF.

The genes are TRBV6-1 and TRBJ2-7; TRBD1 matches at 9 bases. The CDR3 loop spans 15 amino acids. V dropped 2 bases and J dropped 2; count of bases not matched to a gene: 4. The V gene's germline CDR1 is MNHNS and CDR2 SASEGT. CDR3 sequence: CASSEYGTGTYEQYF. CDR3 bases: TGTGCCAGCAGTGAATATGGGACAGGGACCTACGAGCAGTACTTC.

This clone was seen a few times. Other DNA sequences in this sample translate to the same CDR3. The rearrangement joins TRBV6-4 to TRBJ2-2; a weak D match, TRBD2 (6 bases). Germline V gives CDR1 MRHNA, CDR2 SNTAGT. The V and J ends lost 3 bases and 2 bases respectively, with 7 bases between them. The CDR3 contains 14 residues. For the CDR3, the DNA is TGTGCCAGCAGTGAGGGACTCAACACCGGGGAGCTGTTTTTT. Translating it yields CASSEGLNTGELFF.

This chain links TRBV5-6 with TRBJ1-4; no firm D call. The germline V and J ends were trimmed by 4 bases and 8 bases, with 15 bases remaining between them. This CDR3 is built from 14 residues. Germline V gives CDR1 SGHDT, CDR2 YYEEEE. The CDR3 is CASSREGRVEKLFF. CDR3 nucleotide sequence: TGTGCCAGCAGCCGGGAGGGTAGAGTGGAAAAACTGTTTTTT.

This chain uses TRBV28 with TRBJ2-1; 8 bases align to TRBD1. CDR3 length equals 15 residues. V trimming: 3 bases; J trimming: 5 bases; junction bases outside the gene matches: 6. The germline CDR1 and CDR2 sequences are MDHEN and SYDVKM. The CDR3 sequence: CASSLTGAPDNEQFF. CDR3 nucleotides: TGTGCCAGCAGTTTGACAGGGGCGCCCGACAATGAGCAGTTCTTC.

In this sample, this clone is large. The chain carries TRBV2 and TRBJ2-1, with 7 bases fitting TRBD2. V was clipped by 6 bases and J by 7 bases; unmatched bases: 12. This CDR3 comprises 15 residues. CDR1 is SNHLY, CDR2 FYNNEI, per germline. The CDR3 DNA is TGTGCCAGCAGCCGCGGGGGAGTCAAGGGGAATGAGCAGTTCTTC. The encoded protein is CASSRGGVKGNEQFF.

The chain carries TRBV5-4 and TRBJ2-3; D gene unclear. The length of the CDR3 is 15 residues. CDR1 and CDR2 (germline): SGHNT, YYREEE (reference sequence). Trimming took off 4 bases at V and 1 base at J, with 13 bases between the two ends. This CDR3 is CASSTPGTGTDTQYF. In DNA, the CDR3 is TGTGCCAGCAGCACTCCAGGTACGGGCACAGATACGCAGTATTTT.